The rows below give T cell receptor beta chains drawn from one sample of a study of blood T cell repertoires in COVID-19. TCRdb keeps only in-frame clones here, not all; method: immunoSEQ multiplex PCR. The sample consists of 100,000 to 150,000 clones, 85% to 90% of them appearing once. The sample consisted of peripheral blood. The receptors come from a man between 65 and 85 years old with active COVID-19. The CDR3 runs from the conserved cysteine through the conserved F or W. The order of the fields is V gene, J gene, CDR3 protein.

v_gene: TRBV4-1
j_gene: TRBJ2-7
CDR3aa: CASSQDPSAYEQYF

v_gene: TRBV11-2
j_gene: TRBJ2-7
CDR3aa: CASSLGAGTYEQYF

v_gene: TRBV28
j_gene: TRBJ1-1
CDR3aa: CASSRAGYTEAFF

v_gene: TRBV7-2
j_gene: TRBJ2-2
CDR3aa: CASSLPRRAGELFF

v_gene: TRBV28
j_gene: TRBJ2-6
CDR3aa: CASSSTGISGANVLTF

v_gene: TRBV5-1
j_gene: TRBJ2-7
CDR3aa: CASRDRETYEQYF

v_gene: TRBV10-1
j_gene: TRBJ2-3
CDR3aa: CASSGLIGGSLDTQYF

v_gene: TRBV28
j_gene: TRBJ1-5
CDR3aa: CASSFRQTYHAQHF

v_gene: TRBV4-3
j_gene: TRBJ2-1
CDR3aa: CASIPGGTEQFF

v_gene: TRBV5-1
j_gene: TRBJ2-3
CDR3aa: CASSLGLAGEDTQYF

v_gene: TRBV6-6
j_gene: TRBJ1-6
CDR3aa: CASSLGGQPFAPLHF

v_gene: TRBV7-3
j_gene: TRBJ2-3
CDR3aa: CASSLGLRGLAGAGDTQYF

v_gene: TRBV30
j_gene: TRBJ2-3
CDR3aa: CAWSGASTDTQYF

v_gene: TRBV29-1
j_gene: TRBJ1-1
CDR3aa: CSVRTGENTEAFF

v_gene: TRBV5-1
j_gene: TRBJ1-1
CDR3aa: CASREPVGEAFF

v_gene: TRBV5-1
j_gene: TRBJ2-1
CDR3aa: CASSAGGPTGRYEQFF

v_gene: TRBV6-2/TRBV6-3
j_gene: TRBJ2-1
CDR3aa: CASSYGFLAGGNEQFF

v_gene: TRBV10-1
j_gene: TRBJ2-3
CDR3aa: CASSESASGLLPVTQYF

v_gene: TRBV6-1
j_gene: TRBJ1-4
CDR3aa: CASSEGPPLKLFF

v_gene: TRBV28
j_gene: TRBJ2-1
CDR3aa: CASTLGLASTYNEQFF

v_gene: TRBV27
j_gene: TRBJ2-2
CDR3aa: CASKGAPGELFF

v_gene: TRBV5-4
j_gene: TRBJ2-1
CDR3aa: CASSLGTSGFNEQFF

v_gene: TRBV2
j_gene: TRBJ2-1
CDR3aa: CASSLLSLLAGVNNEQFF

v_gene: TRBV5-1
j_gene: TRBJ2-5
CDR3aa: CASSIEGERETQYF

v_gene: TRBV30
j_gene: TRBJ2-4
CDR3aa: CAWSAPGGLAKNIQYF

v_gene: TRBV29-1
j_gene: TRBJ1-1
CDR3aa: CSVVGQGTEAFF

v_gene: TRBV6-5
j_gene: TRBJ2-1
CDR3aa: CASSYGLAGGKDEQFF

v_gene: TRBV28
j_gene: TRBJ2-7
CDR3aa: CASRSGVHEQYF

v_gene: TRBV2
j_gene: TRBJ2-5
CDR3aa: CASSEGAGAGETQYF

v_gene: TRBV28
j_gene: TRBJ2-1
CDR3aa: CASRNSQTYNEQFF

v_gene: TRBV4-3
j_gene: TRBJ2-7
CDR3aa: CASSRQLAGSSYEQYF

v_gene: TRBV2
j_gene: TRBJ2-5
CDR3aa: CASSASLGGSVGTQYF

v_gene: TRBV5-6
j_gene: TRBJ1-4
CDR3aa: CASSRQARSSEKLFF

v_gene: TRBV5-6
j_gene: TRBJ2-1
CDR3aa: CASSLKGGSPPSNNEQFF

v_gene: TRBV6-5
j_gene: TRBJ2-5
CDR3aa: CASSTQGGWETQYF

v_gene: TRBV24-1
j_gene: TRBJ2-5
CDR3aa: CATAGAGEEETQYF

v_gene: TRBV30
j_gene: TRBJ2-7
CDR3aa: CAWCSRGYEQYF

v_gene: TRBV7-9
j_gene: TRBJ1-2
CDR3aa: CASSPTESYTF

v_gene: TRBV19
j_gene: TRBJ2-1
CDR3aa: CASSITSGSYEQFF

v_gene: TRBV7-2
j_gene: TRBJ1-5
CDR3aa: CASSLWTGQPQHF

v_gene: TRBV6-5
j_gene: TRBJ2-7
CDR3aa: CASSYRARESYEQYF

v_gene: TRBV14
j_gene: TRBJ2-1
CDR3aa: CASSQEPGPFYNEQFF

v_gene: TRBV3-1/TRBV3-2
j_gene: TRBJ2-5
CDR3aa: CASSQGSGTSQETQYF